This T cell receptor (beta chain) derives from a study of blood T cell repertoires in COVID-19. Across the whole study: Sites in the United States, Italy and Spain provided acute and convalescent COVID-19 samples. PBMCs, B-cell-depleted T cells, or T cells provided the cDNA or gDNA that made up the material.

Per the authors' pipeline: The authors estimated nucleated cell counts from reference gene primer amplification. Generated by immunoSEQ multiplex PCR, the TCRdb table keeps only in-frame clones and is missing some. The V and J calls and clone size are taken from that table; D and trimming were inferred from the DNA. The sample has over 200,000 clones, about 88% seen once; the top ten hold around 2.9%. Sequenced input: peripheral blood. The TCR sequence derives from an older woman with acute or convalescent COVID-19.

The CDR3 loop reads CASSLGRSYNSPLHF. CDR3 coding DNA: TGTGCCAGCAGCCTAGGGAGGTCCTATAATTCACCCCTCCACTTT. The chain has TRBV27 and TRBJ1-6; D gene uncertain. Trimming cost V 6 bases and J 1 base, with 10 bases left between them. This CDR3 is built from 15 residues. Germline V gene lookup returns CDR1 MNHEY and CDR2 SMNVEV (reference sequence).